This T cell receptor (beta chain) was retrieved from a study of blood T cell repertoires in COVID-19. Produced via immunoSEQ multiplex PCR; TCRdb's table is partial and in-frame only. Here the sample spans 210,000 or so clones, more than 75% being singletons. The CDR3 runs to 17 residues. Germline CDR1 SGDLS, CDR2 YYNGEE. V was pared by 5 bases and J by 12 bases, with 18 bases of the junction left unmatched. Study members were between about 18 and 100 years old and lived in 20 to 30 US regions. This TCR was recovered from a man younger than 45 with acute COVID-19. The chain recombines TRBV9 with TRBJ1-6; 9 bases line up with TRBD1. The sample consisted of PBMCs or T cells enriched from blood (not recorded which). CDR3 loop: CASSKDSRGTGKGPLHF. In DNA, the CDR3 is TGTGCCAGCAGTAAAGATTCCAGGGGGACAGGGAAAGGACCCCTCCACTTT.